A selection of T cell receptor beta chains follows, all from one sample in a study of memory CD4+ T cells and cytomegalovirus serostatus. TCRdb's copy holds only in-frame clones and misses some; the assay was immunoSEQ multiplex PCR. This table has about 25,000 clones, approximately 75% appearing once. Sequencing used memory CD4+ T cells from blood. The receptor set was obtained from an adult in good health and CMV-seronegative. Each CDR3 is given with its conserved first and last residue. D genes are given only for firm matches. Clone size appears in some rows only: once, few, many, or a class for an expanded clone.

CDR3aa	CDR3nt	j_gene	v_gene	abundance	d_gene
CAISDRPVDQPQHF	TGTGCCATCAGTGACAGGCCGGTTGATCAGCCCCAGCATTTT	TRBJ1-5	TRBV10-3	NA	NA
CAWSLGQVAYEQYF	TGTGCCTGGAGTTTGGGGCAGGTGGCCTACGAGCAGTACTTC	TRBJ2-7	TRBV30	NA	NA
CASSVWRGGTDTQYF	TGCGCCAGCAGCGTTTGGCGGGGAGGCACAGATACGCAGTATTTT	TRBJ2-3	TRBV5-1	NA	NA
CASNHGGATNTEAFF	TGTGCCAGCAACCACGGAGGGGCCACGAACACTGAAGCTTTCTTT	TRBJ1-1	TRBV28	NA	NA
CASSRASGLTYNEQFF	TGTGCCAGCAGCCGTGCCAGCGGGCTAACCTACAATGAGCAGTTCTTC	TRBJ2-1	TRBV13	NA	NA
CASSLEASGGYGYTF	TGCGCCAGCAGCTTGGAGGCGTCCGGTGGTTATGGCTACACCTTC	TRBJ1-2	TRBV5-1	NA	NA
CASSPHMNNEQFF	TGTGCCAGCAGTCCCCATATGAACAATGAGCAGTTCTTC	TRBJ2-1	TRBV27	NA	NA
CAISLSGSETQYF	TGTGCCATCAGCCTTAGCGGGAGTGAGACCCAGTACTTC	TRBJ2-5	TRBV10-3	NA	TRBD2
CASSEERDRGLYF	TGTGCCAGCTCAGAGGAAAGAGACAGGGGGCTGTACTTC	TRBJ2-7	TRBV18	NA	TRBD1
CASSEVGGETQYF	TGTGCCAGCAGTGAAGTGGGAGGGGAGACCCAGTACTTC	TRBJ2-5	TRBV2	NA	TRBD2
CASSLRASGSSGEQYF	TGTGCCAGCAGCCTTCGGGCTAGCGGGAGTTCCGGCGAGCAGTACTTC	TRBJ2-7	TRBV7-8	NA	TRBD2
CASSSGLYEQYF	TGCGCCAGCAGCTCGGGACTCTACGAGCAGTACTTC	TRBJ2-7	TRBV5-1	NA	NA
CASSLGTVNYGYTF	TGTGCCAGCAGCTTGGGGACAGTGAACTATGGCTACACCTTC	TRBJ1-2	TRBV5-5	few	NA
CASSALGTGRETQYF	TGCGCCAGCAGCGCCTTGGGGACAGGGAGGGAGACCCAGTACTTC	TRBJ2-5	TRBV5-1	NA	TRBD1
CASTLAGGPNEQFF	TGTGCCAGCACCTTAGCGGGAGGGCCGAATGAGCAGTTCTTC	TRBJ2-1	TRBV7-9	NA	TRBD2
CASSLSGTMGNEKLFF	TGCGCCAGCAGCCTATCGGGGACAATGGGCAACGAAAAACTGTTTTTT	TRBJ1-4	TRBV4-1	few	NA
CASTRNDRATGELFF	TGTGCCAGCACGCGGAACGACAGGGCGACCGGGGAGCTGTTTTTT	TRBJ2-2	TRBV27	NA	TRBD1
CSVAQGLGEKLFF	TGCAGCGTGGCACAGGGGTTGGGGGAAAAACTGTTTTTT	TRBJ1-4	TRBV29-1	NA	TRBD1
CASSPLGAGRNTEAFF	TGTGCCAGCTCACCCTTAGGTGCAGGACGGAACACTGAAGCTTTCTTT	TRBJ1-1	TRBV18	NA	NA
CASSLERRVIDIQYF	TGTGCCAGCAGCTTAGAAAGAAGGGTAATCGACATTCAGTACTTC	TRBJ2-4	TRBV7-2	NA	NA
CASSSSRGSETQYF	TGTGCCAGCAGTTCATCTAGAGGTTCTGAGACCCAGTACTTC	TRBJ2-5	TRBV7-2	NA	NA
CASSSLAFF	TGTGCCAGCAGCTCCCTAGCTTTCTTT	TRBJ1-1	TRBV11-3	few	NA
CASSSGLNYEQYF	TGTGCCAGTAGTTCGGGACTCAACTACGAGCAGTACTTC	TRBJ2-7	TRBV19	NA	NA
CASIGTVLNYGYTF	TGTGCCAGCATAGGGACAGTACTTAACTATGGCTACACCTTC	TRBJ1-2	TRBV28	few	TRBD1
CASSMGRGAFF	TGTGCCAGTAGTATGGGCCGAGGCGCTTTCTTT	TRBJ1-1	TRBV19	NA	NA
CASSVTGGDEKLFF	TGTGCCAGCAGCGTGACAGGGGGCGATGAAAAACTGTTTTTT	TRBJ1-4	TRBV7-9	NA	TRBD1
CASSLLPSGELETQYF	TGTGCCAGCAGCTTACTGCCTAGCGGTGAACTGGAGACCCAGTACTTC	TRBJ2-5	TRBV7-6	NA	TRBD2
CSVGGLTLEQYF	TGCAGCGTTGGCGGACTCACCTTGGAGCAGTACTTC	TRBJ2-7	TRBV29-1	NA	NA
CASSHRAPSGGEQYF	TGCGCCAGCAGCCACCGGGCGCCCTCAGGGGGCGAGCAGTACTTC	TRBJ2-7	TRBV4-3	NA	TRBD1
CASSLGTGGSNQPQHF	TGTGCCAGCAGCTTGGGTACAGGGGGAAGCAATCAGCCCCAGCATTTT	TRBJ1-5	TRBV7-9	NA	TRBD1
CSVDVGSYEQYF	TGCAGCGTTGATGTGGGGTCCTACGAGCAGTACTTC	TRBJ2-7	TRBV29-1	NA	NA
CASRTNRENIQYF	TGTGCCAGCAGGACAAACCGGGAAAACATTCAGTACTTC	TRBJ2-4	TRBV27	NA	NA
CASSRGPGSGNTIYF	TGTGCCAGCTCGAGGGGGCCCGGGTCTGGAAACACCATATATTTT	TRBJ1-3	TRBV5-6	NA	TRBD1